This T cell receptor (beta chain) was captured by sequencing in a study of Tregs in tolerant kidney transplant recipients. Overall study results and limits: Donor-specific Treg expansion exceeded global Treg expansion in tolerant patients, suggesting antigen drive.

The CDR3 totals 14 residues. Deletions cut 2 bases from V and 0 bases from J, with 11 bases between. Germline CDR1 is DFQATT and CDR2 is SNEGSKA (reference sequence). The method was immunoSEQ multiplex PCR; TCRdb's version includes in-frame clones alone and lacks a portion of them. Here the sample table reports 45,000 to 55,000 clones. On this clone itself: Antigen specificity is unknown. From the germline J gene comes the end of the CDR3, since the read stops 3 residues before it.

Sequencing used CD4+ T cells from blood, obtained before the transplant. This sequence was found in a human donor who received a combined kidney and bone marrow transplant. V is TRBV20-1 and J is TRBJ2-7; D ambiguous. The covered CDR3 bases are TGCAGTGCTAGAATTGCCAGGAGCTCCTACGAG. Translation gives CSARIARSSYE. In full, the CDR3 is CSARIARSSYEQYF.